The 24 T cell receptor beta chains reported below all come from one sample, sequenced in a study of multiple sclerosis patients with progressive multifocal leukoencephalopathy. Libraries were prepared by immunoSEQ multiplex PCR; TCRdb keeps only in-frame clonotypes and omits some of them. The sample has about 33,000 clones; more than 85% are singletons. This sample's time point: time of PML onset. Specimen: PBMCs, collected from a patient treated with natalizumab. Receptors were obtained from a human donor with progressive multifocal leukoencephalopathy.

The chain has TRBV28 and TRBJ1-1; D is ambiguous. The CDR3 runs 11 residues. Deletions cut 8 bases from V and 5 bases from J, with 9 bases between. Germline CDR1 reads MDHEN; CDR2 reads SYDVKM. In DNA form, the CDR3 reads TGTGCCAGCCGGGGAGGTACTGAAGCTTTCTTT. Its protein product is CASRGGTEAFF.

The CDR3 region has the DNA TGTGCCAGCAGTCCGGGCGGGAGCTCCTACGAGCAGTACTTC. Amino acid sequence: CASSPGGSSYEQYF. The chain joins TRBV7-2 to TRBJ2-7, with 7 positions matching TRBD2. The junction had 5 bases not matched to a gene; V was cut back by 6 bases and J by 0 bases. The CDR3 spans 14 residues. CDR1 SGHTA and CDR2 FQGNSA come from the germline V gene. Complete variable domain (other parts from reference TRBV7-2 and TRBJ2-7): GAGVSQSPSNKVTEKGKDVELRCDPISGHTALYWYRQSLGQGLEFLIYFQGNSAPDKSGLPSDRFSAERTGGSVSTLTIQRTQQEDSAVYLCASSPGGSSYEQYFGPGTRLTVT.

The chain recombines TRBV5-4 with TRBJ1-2, with 8 bases fitting TRBD1. The V segment lost 3 bases and the J segment 4 bases; nucleotides outside the gene matches: 5. Per germline, CDR1 SGHNT and CDR2 YYREEE (reference sequence). This CDR3 comprises 14 residues. Here the CDR3 reads CASSSRTGGYGYTF. As DNA, the CDR3 is TGTGCCAGCAGCTCCCGTACAGGGGGCTATGGCTACACCTTC.

This rearrangement joins TRBV9 to TRBJ2-3, with D maybe TRBD2 (5 bases). This CDR3 contains 16 residues. Germline CDR1 and CDR2: SGDLS and YYNGEE. V was pared by 0 bases and J by 2 bases, with 13 bases between. The CDR3 reads CASSVAEGDFTDTQYF. CDR3 DNA: TGTGCCAGCAGCGTAGCCGAGGGTGACTTCACAGATACGCAGTATTTT.

The V and J genes are TRBV6-5 and TRBJ1-6, with 7 nucleotides matching TRBD1. V shed 5 bases and J 8 bases; nucleotides not matched to a gene: 6. Germline CDR1 reads MNHEY; CDR2 reads SVGAGI. The CDR3 has 14 residues. CDR3 residues: CASSRQGWDSPLHF. Written as DNA, the CDR3 is TGTGCCAGCAGTAGACAGGGTTGGGATTCACCCCTCCACTTT.

The rearrangement links TRBV4-3 to TRBJ2-7; 7 bases fit TRBD1. CDR1 is LGHNA, CDR2 YSLEER, per germline. CDR3 length: 15 amino acids. V shed 4 bases and J 3 bases; nucleotides not matched to a gene: 9. The CDR3 nucleotides are TGCGCCAGCAGCCCGGGGACAGAGACTTACTACGAGCAGTACTTC. Translating it yields CASSPGTETYYEQYF.

The chain employs TRBV7-2 and TRBJ2-3; TRBD2 agrees at 7 bases. Germline CDR1 is SGHTA and CDR2 is FQGNSA. This CDR3 comprises 15 residues. J gave up 2 bases and V 4 bases, and 6 bases lay outside the gene matches. CDR3 DNA sequence: TGTGCCAGCAGCTATACGGGGGGACTCACAGATACGCAGTATTTT. As protein: CASSYTGGLTDTQYF.

This clone was seen just once. V and J are TRBV2 and TRBJ2-2; D unclear. This CDR3 comprises 15 residues. Between the trimmed V and J ends, which lost 5 bases and 1 base, there was a span of 11 bases. The germline V gene has CDR1 SNHLY and CDR2 FYNNEI. CDR3 sequence reads: CASSRQERNTGELFF. CDR3 DNA sequence: TGTGCCAGCAGTAGGCAGGAAAGGAACACCGGGGAGCTGTTTTTT.

V is TRBV29-1 and J is TRBJ1-1; 9 bases align to TRBD1. The V and J ends lost 8 bases and 4 bases, in that order; junction bases with no gene match: 8. This CDR3 region has 13 residues. Germline CDR1 SQVTM, CDR2 ANQGSEA. CDR3 region: CSSRDRVGTEAFF. The CDR3 DNA reads as TGCAGCTCCAGGGACAGGGTCGGCACTGAAGCTTTCTTT. Full variable domain (rest looked up from reference TRBV29-1 and TRBJ1-1): SAVISQKPSRDICQRGTSLTIQCQVDSQVTMMFWYRQQPGQSLTLIATANQGSEATYESGFVIDKFPISRPNLTFSTLTVSNMSPEDSSIYLCSSRDRVGTEAFFGQGTRLTVV.

The rearrangement joins TRBV5-1 to TRBJ2-7; D might be TRBD1 or TRBD2, each matching 5 bases. Trimming took 0 bases from V and 3 from J, leaving 22 bases between them. Per the germline V gene, CDR1 is SGHRS and CDR2 is YFSETQ. The length of the CDR3 is 18 residues. In DNA, the CDR3 is TGCGCCAGCAGCTTGGAGGGGTTCGGGGTAATTTGGAACTACGAGCAGTACTTC. Amino acid sequence: CASSLEGFGVIWNYEQYF.

The chain combines TRBV27 with TRBJ1-6; no reliable D call. The germline V and J ends were trimmed by 3 bases and 1 base, with 1 base remaining between them. The CDR3 sequence is 13 residues long. The germline gives CDR1 MNHEY, CDR2 SMNVEV (reference sequence). CDR3 in DNA: TGTGCCAGCAGTTTGTCCTATAATTCACCCCTCCACTTT. Translated, it gives CASSLSYNSPLHF.

This chain connects TRBV4-1 to TRBJ1-1; TRBD1 might be the D (6 bases). The ends were cut back, 5 bases at V and 2 bases at J, with 12 bases in the middle. This CDR3 is 14 amino acids long. Germline V gene sequence: CDR1 MGHRA, CDR2 YSYEKL. The CDR3 sequence: CASSYGQTNTEAFF. For the CDR3, the DNA is TGCGCCAGCAGCTATGGACAGACAAACACTGAAGCTTTCTTT.

This chain connects TRBV28 to TRBJ2-7; no reliable D call. Germline V gene lookup returns CDR1 MDHEN and CDR2 SYDVKM. The CDR3 runs to 14 residues. V was clipped by 2 bases and J by 0 bases, with 8 bases between them. CDR3 nucleotide sequence: TGTGCCAGCAGTTTAGGAGACGGCTCCTACGAGCAGTACTTC. It translates to CASSLGDGSYEQYF.

The chain carries TRBV10-1 and TRBJ2-1, with 7 positions matching TRBD2. V lost 3 bases to trimming and J lost 8 bases; unmatched junction nucleotides: 4. The CDR3 consists of 13 residues. The V gene's germline CDR1 is WNHNN and CDR2 SYGVQD (reference sequence). CDR3 sequence (DNA): TGCGCCAGCAGTGACAGCGGGATCGATGAGCAGTTCTTC. As protein: CASSDSGIDEQFF.

This sequence joins TRBV5-1 and TRBJ1-3, with unresolved D. The CDR3 is 16 amino acids. The V and J ends lost 4 bases and 0 bases respectively, with 14 bases between them. In germline, CDR1 is SGHRS, CDR2 YFSETQ. The CDR3 loop reads CASSDYTKSSGNTIYF. The CDR3 bases are TGCGCCAGCAGCGACTACACGAAGAGCTCTGGAAACACCATATATTTT.

This clone was recorded a few times. Here the CDR3 reads CASSFQGITGYTF. The DNA for the CDR3 is TGTGCCAGCAGCTTCCAGGGGATTACCGGCTACACCTTC. The chain links TRBV5-4 to TRBJ1-2; a possible D gene is TRBD1 (6 bases). Trimming left V 2 bases short and J 8 bases short, with 13 bases between. This CDR3 is built from 13 residues. Per the germline V gene, CDR1 is SGHNT and CDR2 is YYREEE (reference sequence).

This sequence joins TRBV7-8 and TRBJ1-4, with a possible D match to TRBD1 (5 bases). The CDR3 totals 16 residues. The V gene lost 5 bases and the J gene lost 5 bases, with 18 bases spanning the gap. Germline V gene data show CDR1 as SGHVS and CDR2 as FQNEAQ. The CDR3 is CASSRGTGAKNEKLFF. The DNA for the CDR3 is TGTGCCAGCAGCCGGGGAACCGGGGCTAAAAATGAAAAACTGTTTTTT.

This chain joins TRBV11-2 and TRBJ2-7, with D possibly TRBD2 on 6 matching bases. CDR1 SGHAT and CDR2 FQNNGV come from the germline V gene. There are 13 residues in the CDR3. V lost 1 base to trimming and J lost 5 bases, with 9 bases between them. The CDR3 nucleotides read TGTGCCAGCAGCTTAGCCGGGAGTGACGAGCAGTACTTC. The encoded protein is CASSLAGSDEQYF.

The chain employs TRBV6-5 and TRBJ1-2, with 10 bases identical to TRBD1. The CDR3 spans 13 residues. The germline gives CDR1 MNHEY, CDR2 SVGAGI. Trimming at V came to 7 bases and at J to 8 bases, leaving 7 bases not matched to a gene. CDR3 residues: CASTRQGALGYTF. The CDR3 DNA reads as TGTGCCAGCACCCGACAGGGGGCGCTCGGCTACACCTTC.

The chain combines TRBV4-3 with TRBJ1-2; the match to TRBD1 covers 7 bases. Germline values: CDR1 LGHNA, CDR2 YSLEER. V trimming: 3 bases; J trimming: 6 bases; junction bases outside the gene matches: 7. The CDR3 consists of 14 residues. The CDR3 nucleotides read TGCGCCAGCAGCCAGATGACAGGGTTGGATGGCTACACCTTC. It codes for CASSQMTGLDGYTF.

The CDR3 bases are TGTGCCAGCAGCGTCAGCGCCGGGACAGGGGGCGGTACGCAGTATTTT. Its translation is CASSVSAGTGGGTQYF. The chain links TRBV9 to TRBJ2-3; 12 bases match TRBD1. J lost 8 bases, V lost 2 bases, and 9 bases had no gene match. The length of the CDR3 is 16 residues. Per the germline V gene, CDR1 is SGDLS and CDR2 is YYNGEE.

V usage is TRBV27 and J usage is TRBJ2-1, with D unclear. V was cut by 6 bases and J by 4 bases, with 13 bases left in between. CDR3 length: 14 residues. Germline CDR1 is MNHEY and CDR2 is SMNVEV (reference sequence). In nucleotides, the CDR3 is TGTGCCAGCAGCCTCGGGTCGGATTACAATGAGCAGTTCTTC. Its translation: CASSLGSDYNEQFF.

The chain has TRBV11-2 and TRBJ2-1; maybe TRBD2 (6 bases). This CDR3 region has 12 residues. Germline V gene sequence: CDR1 SGHAT, CDR2 FQNNGV. Trimming cost V 2 bases and J 14 bases, with 13 bases left between them. Here the CDR3 DNA reads TGTGCCAGCAGCTTAAGTTCGGCTAGCGAGTTCTTC. It specifies CASSLSSASEFF. The variable domain in full, with the rest retrieved from reference TRBV11-2 and TRBJ2-1, is EAGVAQSPRYKIIEKRQSVAFWCNPISGHATLYWYQQILGQGPKLLIQFQNNGVVDDSQLPKDRFSAERLKGVDSTLKIQPAKLEDSAVYLCASSLSSASEFFGPGTRLTVL.

V usage is TRBV28 and J usage is TRBJ1-5; the match to TRBD1 covers 7 bases. Germline-derived CDR1 and CDR2 are MDHEN and SYDVKM. Trimming at V came to 2 bases and at J to 0 bases, leaving 4 bases not matched to a gene. The CDR3 has 16 amino acids. CDR3 sequence (DNA): TGTGCCAGCAGTTTACAGGGGGTAAATAGCAATCAGCCCCAGCATTTT. It yields the protein CASSLQGVNSNQPQHF. Complete variable domain (other parts from reference TRBV28 and TRBJ1-5): DVKVTQSSRYLVKRTGEKVFLECVQDMDHENMFWYRQDPGLGLRLIYFSYDVKMKEKGDIPEGYSVSREKKERFSLILESASTNQTSMYLCASSLQGVNSNQPQHFGDGTRLSIL.